The 16 T cell receptor beta chains below all came from one sample that was sequenced in a study of T cells in tumors after PD-1 blockade (dated by TCRdb to the late 2010s). Libraries were prepared through the immunoSEQ multiplex PCR assay. TCRdb obtained this table from immuneACCESS and retained in-frame rearrangements with V and J assigned. These tables miss some clones; where compared with another copy, unresolved V genes account for less than half of the shortfall, and the remainder is unexplained. The sample data list around 19,000 clones, and roughly 78% of these were observed just once. The ten top clones hold approximately 24% of the sample. In the paper's terms, the time point label means: before anti-PD-1 therapy. The sequences come from PBMCs, collected before anti-PD-1 treatment. The receptors were gathered from a human donor with basal cell carcinoma.

The chain employs TRBV4-3 and TRBJ1-2, with TRBD1 identical over 7 bases. From germline, CDR1 is LGHNA and CDR2 YSLEER. The CDR3 is 15 residues long. The V gene end was trimmed by 4 bases and the J gene end by 1 base; junction bases not matched to a gene: 6. The CDR3 here is CASSRQGINNYGYTF. The CDR3 bases are TGCGCCAGCAGCCGACAGGGTATAAATAACTATGGCTACACCTTC.

V and J are TRBV28 and TRBJ2-2; D possibly corresponds to TRBD1 (6 bases). V was pared by 5 bases and J by 5 bases, with 12 bases between. The CDR3 has 14 amino acids. CDR1 is MDHEN, CDR2 SYDVKM, per germline. The CDR3 sequence is CASSQGQGTGELFF. The CDR3 DNA reads as TGTGCCAGCAGTCAGGGGCAGGGGACCGGGGAGCTGTTTTTT.

The J gene is TRBJ2-2, the V gene TRBV29-1, with 11 bases lining up with TRBD2. This CDR3 is built from 16 residues. The J segment lost 6 bases and the V segment lost 0 bases, leaving 6 bases of the junction unmatched. Germline assignment: CDR1 SQVTM and CDR2 ANQGSEA. CDR3: CSVEETGTSGAGELFF. The CDR3 coding sequence is TGCAGCGTTGAAGAAACAGGGACTAGCGGTGCCGGGGAGCTGTTTTTT.

The V and J genes are TRBV5-1 and TRBJ1-6; D uncertain. The CDR3 runs 16 residues. The V end lost 3 bases, the J end lost 7 bases, and 17 bases lay between the germline ends. Germline V lookup: CDR1 SGHRS, CDR2 YFSETQ. In nucleotides, the CDR3 is TGCGCCAGCAGCTCCCCCTCGGGCTCACGGAATTCACCCCTCCACTTT. This encodes CASSSPSGSRNSPLHF.

The rearrangement joins TRBV7-9 to TRBJ2-6, with D perhaps TRBD1 (6 bases). Germline values: CDR1 SEHNR, CDR2 FQNEAQ (reference sequence). V was cut by 5 bases and J by 1 base, with 12 bases left in between. The CDR3 has 16 amino acids. The CDR3 sequence: CASSPRGRSGANVLTF. CDR3 coding DNA: TGTGCCAGCAGCCCCAGGGGCAGGTCTGGGGCCAACGTCCTGACTTTC. The full variable domain, completed using reference TRBV7-9 and TRBJ2-6, is DTGVSQNPRHKITKRGQNVTFRCDPISEHNRLYWYRQTLGQGPEFLTYFQNEAQLEKSRLLSDRFSAERPKGSFSTLEIQRTEQGDSAMYLCASSPRGRSGANVLTFGAGSRLTVL.

The rearrangement joins TRBV28 to TRBJ2-5, with 8 bases aligning to TRBD2. Trimming cost V 4 bases and J 3 bases; bases outside gene matches: 7. The CDR3 covers 15 residues. Germline lookup yields CDR1 MDHEN and CDR2 SYDVKM. In DNA, the CDR3 is TGTGCCAGCAGTTCCCAACGGGGGGGGAAAGAGACCCAGTACTTC. It codes for CASSSQRGGKETQYF.

By share, this clone ranks as medium-sized. Other DNA sequences in the sample encode the same CDR3. This sequence joins TRBV2 and TRBJ2-1, with 7 bases lining up with TRBD2. Per the germline V gene, CDR1 is SNHLY and CDR2 is FYNNEI. The CDR3 is made up of 19 amino acids. J lost 0 bases, V lost 8 bases, and 19 bases had no gene match. The CDR3 loop reads CASCYGWAGVGSSYNEQFF. As DNA, the CDR3 is TGTGCCAGCTGTTATGGGTGGGCGGGGGTGGGGAGCTCCTACAATGAGCAGTTCTTC.

This chain links TRBV24-1 with TRBJ2-7; TRBD1 agrees at 9 bases. Germline V gene data show CDR1 as KGHDR and CDR2 as SFDVKD. V dropped 9 bases and J dropped 1; count of bases not matched to a gene: 9. The CDR3 sequence is 15 residues long. In DNA, the CDR3 is TGTGCCACCTCCCCTTCCGGGACAGGGTCCTACGAGCAGTACTTC. Residues: CATSPSGTGSYEQYF.

The V gene is TRBV30, the J gene TRBJ2-3; D is perhaps TRBD2 (5 bases). Germline V gene data show CDR1 as GTSNPN and CDR2 as SVGIG (reference sequence). This CDR3 is 15 amino acids long. The V end lost 3 bases, the J end lost 10 bases, and 23 bases lay between the germline ends. The chain's CDR3 is CAWSLGRESGMAQYF. The CDR3 nucleotides are TGTGCCTGGAGCCTGGGTAGGGAGTCCGGAATGGCGCAGTATTTT.

The chain joins TRBV4-2 to TRBJ2-2, with 10 bases matching TRBD2. The ends lost 4 bases at V and 0 bases at J; junction bases unmatched: 2. The CDR3 has 16 residues. Germline values: CDR1 LGHNA, CDR2 YNFKEQ. This CDR3 reads CASSPLAGANTGELFF. The DNA for the CDR3 is TGTGCCAGCAGCCCGCTAGCGGGGGCGAACACCGGGGAGCTGTTTTTT.

The J gene is TRBJ2-1, the V gene TRBV18; 13 bases fit TRBD2. Germline assignment: CDR1 KGHSH and CDR2 LQKENI. The CDR3 consists of 16 residues. V gave up 3 bases and J gave up 7 bases; unmatched junction bases: 6. The CDR3 here is CASSPTGLAGENEQFF. CDR3 sequence (DNA): TGTGCCAGCTCACCGACTGGACTAGCGGGAGAAAATGAGCAGTTCTTC.

The rearrangement uses TRBV13 and TRBJ2-7; 8 nucleotides match TRBD2. This CDR3 has 15 amino acids. V lost 3 bases to trimming and J lost 9 bases; unmatched junction nucleotides: 13. Germline-derived CDR1 and CDR2 are PRHDT and FYEKMQ (reference sequence). The CDR3 DNA sequence: TGTGCCAGCAGCTTTGACGACGGGAGGGCCTCGGGGCAGTACTTC. Its translation: CASSFDDGRASGQYF.

The rearrangement uses TRBV12-3 or TRBV12-4 and TRBJ1-6; D gene ambiguous. V was clipped by 4 bases and J by 7 bases, with 8 bases between them. CDR3 length: 13 amino acids. CDR3 in DNA: TGTGCCAGCAGTTCGCGTCAAAATTCACCCCTCCACTTT. Residues: CASSSRQNSPLHF.

This clone has a single count. The chain has TRBV28 and TRBJ1-3; D remains ambiguous. Trimming left V 6 bases short and J 4 bases short, with 10 bases between. CDR3 length: 13 amino acids. The V gene's germline CDR1 is MDHEN and CDR2 SYDVKM. The CDR3 nucleotides are TGTGCCAGCAGCAGAAGTGGGGGAAACACCATATATTTT. Translated, it gives CASSRSGGNTIYF. The full variable domain, its missing parts supplied by reference TRBV28 and TRBJ1-3, is DVKVTQSSRYLVKRTGEKVFLECVQDMDHENMFWYRQDPGLGLRLIYFSYDVKMKEKGDIPEGYSVSREKKERFSLILESASTNQTSMYLCASSRSGGNTIYFGEGSWLTVV.

The chain has TRBV6-1 and TRBJ1-6; the D is unclear. V was shortened by 1 base and J by 9 bases, with 10 bases between the two germline ends. This CDR3 has 14 amino acids. Germline CDR1 reads MNHNS; CDR2 reads SASEGT. This chain's CDR3 is CASSEGTDFSPLHF. CDR3 coding DNA: TGTGCCAGCAGTGAAGGCACGGACTTTTCACCCCTCCACTTT.

The table lists this clone with a count of one. CDR3: CASSLGLPSTDTQYF. The CDR3 nucleotides are TGTGCCAGCAGCCTGGGACTTCCGAGCACAGATACGCAGTATTTT. The chain recombines TRBV7-2 with TRBJ2-3; weak D call: TRBD2 (6 bases). CDR1 is SGHTA and CDR2 is FQGNSA in the germline V gene. V lost 5 bases and J 0 bases, leaving 12 bases between the germline ends. The CDR3 has 15 residues.